One TCR beta chain is described in this entry. Its specificity is not known. Germline CDR1 SGDLS, CDR2 YYNGEE. V lost 0 bases and J lost 4; bases outside the gene matches: 5. There are 15 residues in the CDR3. This sample is part of a study of shared clonotypes between healthy human individuals. Background on the study: The donors, two women and a few men, were aged 18 to 49. Points from the study as a whole: It was only blood that was sampled, and tissue repertoires likely differ.

The authors' processing: Sequence data from immunoSEQ were junction-only and lacked quality scores; consequently, filtering differed. Method: immunoSEQ multiplex PCR; TCRdb's copy keeps in-frame clones and lacks some. That table supplies the V and J calls and clone size; D and trimming were determined from the DNA. The table lists more than 2,000,000 clones, more than 80% of them singletons. What was sequenced was naive CD4+ T cells sorted from blood. Subset of the sample: CD45RA+ positively selected. V is TRBV9 and J is TRBJ2-7; 9 nucleotides agree with TRBD1. This receptor was obtained from a man between 18 and 29 years old in good health. As DNA, the CDR3 is TGTGCCAGCAGCGTAGGGGGACAGGGAGGGTACGAGCAGTACTTC. Its protein is CASSVGGQGGYEQYF.